A single sample is the source of the 30 T cell receptor beta chains below, sequenced in a study of T cell responses to AZD1222 COVID-19 vaccine. Assay: immunoSEQ multiplex PCR; the TCRdb copy retains only in-frame clones and omits some. The sample records approximately 120,000 clones, 80% to 95% being singletons. The source material was peripheral blood, sampled on day 0 of AZD1222 vaccination. Every receptor here comes from an adult in good health.

The chain is built from TRBV6-2 or TRBV6-3 and TRBJ2-5; D is unresolved. CDR3 size: 13 residues. Trimming removed 5 bases at V and 7 bases at J, with 14 bases between. CDR1 and CDR2 from the germline V gene are MNHEY and SVGEGT. The CDR3: CASSHPLRRTQYF. The CDR3 DNA sequence: TGTGCCAGCAGTCACCCTCTCCGGAGGACCCAGTACTTC.

The CDR3 DNA reads TGTGCCAGCAGCGTAGATGACGGGAGGCAGGGCGGGGAGCTGTTTTTT. It encodes CASSVDDGRQGGELFF. The V and J genes are TRBV9 and TRBJ2-2; TRBD2 matches 7 bases. V gave up 0 bases and J gave up 7 bases; unmatched junction bases: 9. Germline values: CDR1 SGDLS, CDR2 YYNGEE. The CDR3 length is 16 residues.

The chain links TRBV7-9 to TRBJ2-5, with D unclear. The CDR3 runs to 11 residues. The V gene lost 5 bases and the J gene lost 6 bases, with 7 bases spanning the gap. CDR1 and CDR2 (germline): SEHNR, FQNEAQ (reference sequence). The CDR3: CASSLIQTQYF. The CDR3, as DNA: TGTGCCAGCAGCCTTATTCAGACCCAGTACTTC.

This clone was detected only once. V gene TRBV28 combines with J gene TRBJ2-1; D assignment may be TRBD1 or TRBD2 (5 bases each). CDR1 is MDHEN and CDR2 is SYDVKM in the germline V gene. The CDR3 is made up of 14 amino acids. V shed 6 bases and J shed 3 bases, with 12 bases lying between them. CDR3 in DNA: TGTGCCAGCAGCCTTGTGGGGGTCTACAATGAGCAGTTCTTC. Protein: CASSLVGVYNEQFF.

V and J are TRBV7-9 and TRBJ1-2, with D perhaps TRBD1 (5 bases). Germline lookup yields CDR1 SEHNR and CDR2 FQNEAQ (reference sequence). This CDR3 comprises 16 residues. The germline V and J ends were trimmed by 5 bases and 3 bases, with 19 bases remaining between them. The DNA of the CDR3 is TGTGCCAGCAGCGTACTCAACCGGGACCGAGACTATGGCTACACCTTC. This translates into CASSVLNRDRDYGYTF.

V and J are TRBV19 and TRBJ1-5, with D unclear. Germline-derived CDR1 and CDR2 are LNHDA and SQIVND (reference sequence). The V end lost 9 bases, the J end lost 4 bases, and 10 bases lay between the germline ends. The CDR3 totals 12 residues. CDR3 sequence (DNA): TGTGCCAGCCAAGTTCCAAATCAGCCCCAGCATTTT. Translation: CASQVPNQPQHF.

The chain is built from TRBV2 and TRBJ1-2, with 10 bases that match TRBD1. The CDR3 sequence is 14 residues long. Trimming removed 2 bases from V and 7 bases from J; junction bases left unmatched: 4. Per germline, CDR1 SNHLY and CDR2 FYNNEI. CDR3 amino acids: CASSETTGGGGYTF. CDR3 bases: TGTGCCAGCAGTGAAACGACAGGGGGCGGTGGCTACACCTTC.

This clone was counted between two and nine times. This chain's CDR3 is CSASRAHNEKLFF. In DNA, the CDR3 is TGCAGCGCTAGCAGGGCTCATAATGAAAAACTGTTTTTT. The chain combines TRBV29-1 with TRBJ1-4; D may be TRBD1 (5 bases). V dropped 7 bases and J dropped 4 bases, with 13 bases sitting between them. The CDR3 length is 13 residues. Per the germline V gene, CDR1 is SQVTM and CDR2 is ANQGSEA.

As for this clone: This sample includes further DNA sequences coding for the same CDR3. Written as DNA, the CDR3 is TGTGCCAGCAGCCGGACAGGGGCGAGGGGCGAGCAGTTCTTC. Its protein is CASSRTGARGEQFF. The chain carries TRBV28 and TRBJ2-1, with 9 bases matching TRBD1. Losses at the gene ends were 6 bases for V and 10 bases for J; bases not matched to a gene: 10. This CDR3 spans 14 amino acids. CDR1 is MDHEN, CDR2 SYDVKM, per germline.

The rearrangement joins TRBV11-3 to TRBJ1-1, with 7 bases aligning to TRBD1. J lost 1 base, V lost 6 bases, and 8 bases had no gene match. The CDR3 spans 15 residues. Germline V gives CDR1 SGHNT, CDR2 YENEEA. CDR3 coding DNA: TGTGCCAGCAGTCCGACAGGGCGGGGGAACACTGAAGCTTTCTTT. It codes for CASSPTGRGNTEAFF.

The V call is TRBV30, the J call TRBJ1-1, with D hard to call. Germline V gene lookup returns CDR1 GTSNPN and CDR2 SVGIG (reference sequence). The CDR3 has 12 residues. The germline V and J ends were trimmed by 5 bases and 4 bases, with 11 bases remaining between them. CDR3 region: CAWGRGSTEAFF. The CDR3 nucleotides read TGTGCCTGGGGACGTGGGAGCACTGAAGCTTTCTTT.

The rearrangement links TRBV4-1 to TRBJ1-2; possibly TRBD1 for D (6 bases). V was cut by 1 base and J by 4 bases, with 10 bases left in between. Germline CDR1 and CDR2: MGHRA and YSYEKL. The CDR3 contains 14 residues. Here the CDR3 reads CASSQGDRLYGYTF. The CDR3 DNA reads TGCGCCAGCAGCCAAGGCGACAGGCTCTATGGCTACACCTTC.

The chain recombines TRBV28 with TRBJ1-5; D is undetermined. The CDR3 has 13 amino acids. From germline, CDR1 is MDHEN and CDR2 SYDVKM. V lost 3 bases and J lost 2, with 5 bases in between. The CDR3 nucleotides read TGTGCCAGCAGTTTTATAGGCAATCAGCCCCAGCATTTT. Encoded protein: CASSFIGNQPQHF. The entire variable domain, with the rest obtained from reference TRBV28 and TRBJ1-5, is as follows: DVKVTQSSRYLVKRTGEKVFLECVQDMDHENMFWYRQDPGLGLRLIYFSYDVKMKEKGDIPEGYSVSREKKERFSLILESASTNQTSMYLCASSFIGNQPQHFGDGTRLSIL.

The chain carries TRBV5-4 and TRBJ2-1, with D tentatively TRBD1 or TRBD2 (5 bases each). This CDR3 has 15 residues. Trimming left V 3 bases short and J 5 bases short, with 15 bases between. The V gene's germline CDR1 is SGHNT and CDR2 YYREEE (reference sequence). The CDR3 bases are TGTGCCAGCAGCTCTCCGGGACCCATACACAATGAGCAGTTCTTC. As protein: CASSSPGPIHNEQFF. The full variable domain, completed using reference TRBV5-4 and TRBJ2-1, is ETGVTQSPTHLIKTRGQQVTLRCSSQSGHNTVSWYQQALGQGPQFIFQYYREEENGRGNFPPRFSGLQFPNYSSELNVNALELDDSALYLCASSSPGPIHNEQFFGPGTRLTVL.

The J gene is TRBJ2-3, the V gene TRBV5-1; D unclear. CDR3 length equals 13 residues. Germline loops: CDR1 SGHRS, CDR2 YFSETQ. Trimming stripped 4 bases from V and 4 bases from J, with 10 bases between. CDR3 coding DNA: TGCGCCAGCAGCCTCCCCCCGGCAGATACGCAGTATTTT. Protein product: CASSLPPADTQYF.

CDR3 DNA: TGTGCCAGCGGGCAGGGCCCCCCGCCCCACTTT. Amino acids: CASGQGPPPHF. The chain joins TRBV28 to TRBJ1-6; D may be TRBD1 (5 bases). From germline, CDR1 is MDHEN and CDR2 SYDVKM. Trimming pared 8 bases from V and 18 bases from J, leaving 17 bases between. CDR3 length: 11 amino acids.

The rearrangement joins TRBV11-2 to TRBJ1-2; unclear D gene. The CDR3 covers 15 residues. CDR1 is SGHAT, CDR2 FQNNGV, per germline. V was clipped by 4 bases and J by 1 base, with 13 bases between them. The CDR3 loop reads CASSSRAGGNYGYTF. The CDR3 DNA follows: TGTGCCAGCAGCTCCCGGGCCGGCGGTAACTATGGCTACACCTTC.

V is TRBV27 and J is TRBJ2-3; possible D gene TRBD2, 6 bases. The CDR3 is made up of 15 amino acids. The V gene lost 4 bases and the J gene lost 1 base, with 12 bases spanning the gap. Germline CDR1 reads MNHEY; CDR2 reads SMNVEV (reference sequence). DNA of the CDR3: TGTGCCAGCAGTTCAGAGGGACTGCGCACAGATACGCAGTATTTT. Residues: CASSSEGLRTDTQYF.

The V and J genes are TRBV5-1 and TRBJ2-2; D is perhaps TRBD2 (6 bases). The germline V gene encodes CDR1 SGHRS and CDR2 YFSETQ. The CDR3 has 16 amino acids. Trimming took 2 bases from V and 0 from J, leaving 11 bases between them. Written as DNA, the CDR3 is TGCGCCAGCAGCTTTTCCGGGACTTCGAACACCGGGGAGCTGTTTTTT. Amino acids: CASSFSGTSNTGELFF.

The chain carries TRBV2 and TRBJ1-2, with D possibly TRBD1 on 5 matching bases. V lost 6 bases, J lost 7 bases, and 21 bases lay in between. This CDR3 is 15 amino acids long. CDR1 SNHLY and CDR2 FYNNEI come from the germline V gene. In DNA, the CDR3 is TGTGCCAGCAGGAGAGCCTTCGGGACTGATGTTGGCTACACCTTC. It specifies CASRRAFGTDVGYTF.

This rearrangement joins TRBV10-3 to TRBJ2-7, with a weak D call TRBD2 (5 bases). Germline values: CDR1 ENHRY, CDR2 SYGVKD. V was shortened by 8 bases and J by 0 bases, with 5 bases between the two germline ends. The CDR3 sequence is 11 residues long. CDR3 sequence (DNA): TGTGCCATCCGGGACTCCTACGAGCAGTACTTC. Translated: CAIRDSYEQYF.

The chain joins TRBV6-5 to TRBJ1-6, with a possible D match to TRBD1 (5 bases). This CDR3 has 15 amino acids. In germline, CDR1 is MNHEY, CDR2 SVGAGI. The ends were cut back, 8 bases at V and 6 bases at J, with 17 bases in the middle. The chain's CDR3 is CASRRPGRANSPLHF. The CDR3 DNA reads TGTGCCAGCCGGCGACCGGGACGGGCTAATTCACCCCTCCACTTT.

The chain carries TRBV4-1 and TRBJ2-1, with 10 bases matching TRBD2. V shed 0 bases, J shed 10 bases, and the junction held 12 bases outside the gene matches. CDR3 length: 17 residues. Per the germline V gene, CDR1 is MGHRA and CDR2 is YSYEKL. The CDR3 sequence: CASSQEWSGRALKEQFF. The CDR3 nucleotides are TGCGCCAGCAGCCAAGAATGGAGCGGGAGGGCCCTTAAGGAGCAGTTCTTC.

Turning to this clone: Germline is not matched at one junction end, which may reflect a read error. J is TRBJ1-1 and V is TRBV28, with 8 bases that match TRBD1. The CDR3 spans 15 residues. In germline, CDR1 is MDHEN, CDR2 SYDVKM. CDR3 nucleotide sequence: TGTGCCAGCAGTTTATTCTCCCGTGGGACAGGTTTGAGAGGATTT. Its translation is CASSLFSRGTGLRGF.

The chain joins TRBV19 to TRBJ2-1; 8 bases match TRBD2. This CDR3 region has 14 residues. Germline assignment: CDR1 LNHDA and CDR2 SQIVND (reference sequence). V lost 2 bases to trimming and J lost 12 bases; unmatched junction nucleotides: 9. The CDR3 DNA follows: TGTGCCAGTAGTATACCGAGCGGGAGTACAGCGCAGTTCTTC. Its protein is CASSIPSGSTAQFF.

The chain carries TRBV6-5 and TRBJ1-5; D may be TRBD1 (6 bases). Germline V gene data show CDR1 as MNHEY and CDR2 as SVGAGI. This CDR3 is built from 15 residues. The V and J ends lost 3 bases and 6 bases respectively, with 15 bases between them. The CDR3 is CASSYGRGAGQPQHF. Here the CDR3 DNA reads TGTGCCAGCAGTTATGGTCGGGGGGCAGGTCAGCCCCAGCATTTT.

This clone appeared a single time. This chain joins TRBV7-9 and TRBJ1-1; D unclear. The ends were cut back, 3 bases at V and 1 base at J, with 6 bases in the middle. This CDR3 contains 13 residues. Germline loops: CDR1 SEHNR, CDR2 FQNEAQ (reference sequence). The CDR3 sequence is CASSFSENTEAFF. CDR3 DNA: TGTGCCAGCAGCTTTTCGGAGAACACTGAAGCTTTCTTT.

This sequence joins TRBV5-1 and TRBJ1-3; possible D gene TRBD1, 6 bases. From germline, CDR1 is SGHRS and CDR2 YFSETQ. The length of the CDR3 is 15 residues. Trimming took off 3 bases at V and 0 bases at J, with 10 bases between the two ends. CDR3 DNA sequence: TGCGCCAGCAGCTCAGAGGGGGTCTCTGGAAACACCATATATTTT. Translated: CASSSEGVSGNTIYF.

The chain recombines TRBV11-3 with TRBJ2-5; 7 bases map to TRBD1. V lost 5 bases to trimming and J lost 3 bases; unmatched junction nucleotides: 3. The V gene's germline CDR1 is SGHNT and CDR2 YENEEA. This CDR3 is built from 13 residues. CDR3 residues: CASSAGTEETQYF. The CDR3 nucleotides are TGTGCCAGCAGCGCAGGGACAGAAGAGACCCAGTACTTC.

V gene TRBV19 combines with J gene TRBJ2-1, with TRBD1 identical over 7 bases. CDR1 is LNHDA, CDR2 SQIVND, per germline (reference sequence). This CDR3 region has 15 residues. Germline trimming cut 1 base from V and 9 bases from J; bases unmatched to any gene: 9. CDR3 sequence (DNA): TGTGCCAGTAGTATAGGTTCAGGGGGTTGGGGTGAGCAGTTCTTC. Translating it yields CASSIGSGGWGEQFF.